The sequence of this TCR beta chain was determined in a study of shared clonotypes between healthy human individuals. Overall study findings and caveats: It was expected that sequencing depth would affect clonotype sharing among donors.

In regard to this clone: Antigen: not known.

The method was immunoSEQ multiplex PCR; TCRdb's version includes in-frame clones alone and lacks a portion of them. Of 2 million to 2.5 million clones listed, around 93% are singletons. This CDR3 spans 16 amino acids. Trimming removed 6 bases from V and 0 bases from J; junction bases left unmatched: 6. CDR1 is SGHRS, CDR2 YFSETQ, per germline. Naive CD45RA+ and memory CD45RA-negative subsets were split from CD4+ cells. The chain uses TRBV5-1 and TRBJ2-1; 10 nucleotides agree with TRBD2. The source of this sequence is a man between 18 and 29 years old in good health. Some clones in this sample may be carry-over from other donors' samples. Sequences were obtained from naive CD4+ T cells from PBMCs. This sample's subset: CD45RA+ positively selected. The CDR3 bases are TGCGCCAGCATGAGGAGCGGGAGGGCCTCCTACAATGAGCAGTTCTTC. Translated, it gives CASMRSGRASYNEQFF.